Presented here are 28 T cell receptor beta chains from one specimen sequenced in a study of cytomegalovirus exposure and HLA in healthy donors. PCR employed 60 Vbeta and 13 Jbeta primers. Sequenced by immunoSEQ multiplex PCR; TCRdb stores in-frame clones only, minus some. The repertoire holds roughly 130,000 clones, with about 8.5% as singletons. Sample: PBMCs. The receptors were sampled from a middle-aged man in good health and CMV-seronegative.

The gene calls are TRBV2 and TRBJ1-2; no firm D call. CDR1 SNHLY and CDR2 FYNNEI come from the germline V gene. V lost 4 bases and J lost 6, with 9 bases in between. The CDR3 runs 12 residues. CDR3 loop: CASSVEDDGYTF. The CDR3 nucleotides read TGTGCCAGCAGTGTTGAGGATGATGGCTACACCTTC.

V is TRBV2 and J is TRBJ1-1; 7 positions match TRBD1. V trimming: 6 bases; J trimming: 10 bases; junction bases outside the gene matches: 8. CDR1 is SNHLY and CDR2 is FYNNEI in the germline V gene. The CDR3 runs 12 residues. The CDR3 DNA reads TGTGCCAGCAGGCCAGGGGGTATCGGAGCTTTCTTT. Amino acids: CASRPGGIGAFF.

The chain combines TRBV4-1 with TRBJ2-2; 8 nucleotides match TRBD1. J gave up 6 bases and V 4 bases, and 10 bases lay outside the gene matches. Germline lookup yields CDR1 MGHRA and CDR2 YSYEKL. The CDR3 is 16 residues long. DNA for the CDR3: TGCGCCAGCAGCCCGGTCCCCAGGGGGCGACCCGGGGAGCTGTTTTTT. Amino acids: CASSPVPRGRPGELFF.

This clone has a handful of counts. The genes are TRBV7-9 and TRBJ2-6, with D perhaps TRBD1 (5 bases). Per the germline V gene, CDR1 is SEHNR and CDR2 is FQNEAQ (reference sequence). There are 13 residues in the CDR3. With 5 bases removed from V and 13 bases from J, the gap between germline ends came to 15 bases. The chain's CDR3 is CASSGATAGVLTF. CDR3 in DNA: TGTGCCAGCAGCGGGGCCACAGCCGGTGTCCTGACTTTC.

This clone was counted a few times. The CDR3 DNA is TGTGCCAGCACCCCACCCGGCAGACAGAACACTGAAGCTTTCTTT. It codes for CASTPPGRQNTEAFF. This sequence joins TRBV6-1 and TRBJ1-1, with D unclear. Between the trimmed V and J ends, which lost 7 bases and 1 base, there was a span of 16 bases. Germline V CDR1 and CDR2: MNHNS, SASEGT. CDR3 length equals 15 residues.

This clone was detected a few times. The chain uses TRBV4-1 and TRBJ2-2; D might be TRBD2 (6 bases). Germline V gene lookup returns CDR1 MGHRA and CDR2 YSYEKL. This CDR3 is built from 14 residues. V lost 3 bases, J lost 6 bases, and 11 bases lay in between. The CDR3 coding sequence is TGCGCCAGCAGCCAGGGACCGGGAGCCGGGGAGCTGTTTTTT. It specifies CASSQGPGAGELFF.

A word on this clone: One base separates it from a far larger clone, so it is likely a read error. Other nucleotide sequences in the sample specify the same CDR3. This chain links TRBV28 with TRBJ1-5, with D possibly matching TRBD1 (6 bases). Germline CDR1 MDHEN, CDR2 SYDVKM. The CDR3 consists of 15 residues. As DNA, the CDR3 is TGTGCCAGCAAATTCTGGACAGATAGCAATCAGCCCAAGCATTTT. Encoded protein: CASKFWTDSNQPKHF. The variable domain in full, with the rest retrieved from reference TRBV28 and TRBJ1-5, is DVKVTQSSRYLVKRTGEKVFLECVQDMDHENMFWYRQDPGLGLRLIYFSYDVKMKEKGDIPEGYSVSREKKERFSLILESASTNQTSMYLCASKFWTDSNQPKHFGDGTRLSIL.

The gene calls are TRBV6-4 and TRBJ1-3; D ambiguous. The germline CDR1 and CDR2 sequences are MRHNA and SNTAGT. The CDR3 loop spans 16 amino acids. The V and J ends lost 0 bases and 0 bases respectively, with 9 bases between them. For the CDR3, the DNA is TGTGCCAGCAGTGACTCTAAACTGAGCTCTGGAAACACCATATATTTT. This codes for CASSDSKLSSGNTIYF.

This clone was observed a handful of times. CDR3 sequence reads: CASSQVSGQRNTEAFF. In nucleotides, the CDR3 is TGTGCCAGCAGCCAAGTCTCGGGACAGCGGAACACTGAAGCTTTCTTT. The rearrangement joins TRBV5-5 to TRBJ1-1, with TRBD1 matching 7 bases. The J segment lost 1 base and the V segment lost 4 bases, leaving 10 bases of the junction unmatched. The germline V gene encodes CDR1 SGHKS and CDR2 YYEKEE (reference sequence). The CDR3 extends over 16 amino acids.

The chain couples TRBV6-1 to TRBJ2-7, with 7 bases fitting TRBD2. Per the germline V gene, CDR1 is MNHNS and CDR2 is SASEGT. V trimming: 6 bases; J trimming: 2 bases; junction bases outside the gene matches: 10. There are 15 residues in the CDR3. In DNA, the CDR3 is TGTGCCAGCAGGCAGACTAGCTCGACACCCTACGAGCAGTACTTC. Its translation is CASRQTSSTPYEQYF.

V gene TRBV27 combines with J gene TRBJ2-1, with D maybe TRBD2 (5 bases). Germline V lookup: CDR1 MNHEY, CDR2 SMNVEV (reference sequence). This CDR3 comprises 11 residues. The V end was cut by 8 bases, the J end by 8 bases, with 10 bases between. The CDR3 protein is CASGLPDEQFF. In nucleotides, the CDR3 is TGTGCCAGCGGACTCCCTGATGAGCAGTTCTTC.

This chain uses TRBV7-8 with TRBJ2-1, with TRBD2 identical over 7 bases. J was trimmed by 3 bases and V by 7 bases; bases with no gene match: 15. In germline, CDR1 is SGHVS, CDR2 FQNEAQ. This CDR3 is built from 17 residues. CDR3 sequence reads: CASKPSAAGDFYNEQFF. The CDR3 DNA is TGTGCCAGCAAACCCTCGGCGGCGGGGGACTTCTACAATGAGCAGTTCTTC.

This sequence joins TRBV7-9 and TRBJ2-1; D is unclear. The germline gives CDR1 SEHNR, CDR2 FQNEAQ (reference sequence). With 5 bases removed from V and 8 bases from J, the gap between germline ends came to 13 bases. The CDR3 has 13 amino acids. CDR3 sequence reads: CASSPRDTDEQFF. The CDR3 DNA reads as TGTGCCAGCAGCCCCCGTGATACGGATGAGCAGTTCTTC.

This clone was counted a few times. This chain links TRBV30 with TRBJ2-5; 7 bases are shared with TRBD1. Judging by the DNA end, TRBJ2-7 fits better; the J call may be wrong. Germline CDR1 is GTSNPN and CDR2 is SVGIG (reference sequence). The CDR3 runs to 11 residues. DNA of the CDR3: TGTGCCTGGACAGGGGGCTACGAGCAGTACTTC. Translation gives CAWTGGYEQYF.

This clone showed up just a few times. The gene calls are TRBV19 and TRBJ1-1; no firm D call. Germline values: CDR1 LNHDA, CDR2 SQIVND (reference sequence). Trimming stripped 0 bases from V and 6 bases from J, with 14 bases between. CDR3 size: 15 residues. CDR3 DNA sequence: TGTGCCAGTAGTATAGAAGGCGGCCGTCGGGCTGAAGCTTTCTTT. Amino acids: CASSIEGGRRAEAFF.

J is TRBJ2-2 and V is TRBV7-9; TRBD1 agrees at 7 bases. This CDR3 is built from 16 residues. The germline CDR1 and CDR2 sequences are SEHNR and FQNEAQ (reference sequence). V dropped 7 bases and J dropped 0; count of bases not matched to a gene: 8. CDR3 residues: CASKPAGTANTGELFF. CDR3 in DNA: TGTGCCAGCAAGCCGGCTGGGACAGCGAACACCGGGGAGCTGTTTTTT.

The chain recombines TRBV7-8 with TRBJ2-5, with TRBD2 matching over 13 bases. The germline V gene has CDR1 SGHVS and CDR2 FQNEAQ. CDR3 length equals 17 residues. V trimming: 4 bases; J trimming: 5 bases; junction bases outside the gene matches: 10. In nucleotides, the CDR3 is TGTGCCAGCAGCTCCGCGGCACTAGCGGGGGGGCGGGAGACCCAGTACTTC. It translates to CASSSAALAGGRETQYF.

A few counts support this clone. The J gene is TRBJ1-1, the V gene TRBV29-1, with D unclear. The CDR3 contains 14 residues. V was cut by 4 bases and J by 4 bases, with 16 bases left in between. Germline-derived CDR1 and CDR2 are SQVTM and ANQGSEA. The CDR3 region is CSVVGPAAGTEAFF. Written as DNA, the CDR3 is TGCAGCGTTGTAGGACCGGCCGCGGGCACTGAAGCTTTCTTT. Full variable domain (rest looked up from reference TRBV29-1 and TRBJ1-1): SAVISQKPSRDICQRGTSLTIQCQVDSQVTMMFWYRQQPGQSLTLIATANQGSEATYESGFVIDKFPISRPNLTFSTLTVSNMSPEDSSIYLCSVVGPAAGTEAFFGQGTRLTVV.

The table lists this clone with a few counts. The rearrangement joins TRBV7-9 to TRBJ2-7; D is perhaps TRBD2 (6 bases). The germline V gene has CDR1 SEHNR and CDR2 FQNEAQ (reference sequence). V lost 4 bases to trimming and J lost 2 bases, with 12 bases between them. The CDR3 has 14 amino acids. The CDR3 reads CASSWGLPPYEQYF. DNA of the CDR3: TGTGCCAGCAGCTGGGGACTGCCTCCCTACGAGCAGTACTTC.

In nucleotides, the CDR3 is TGTGCCAGCAGCTTAAACAGGGGCTCTGGGGCCAACGTCCTGACTTTC. Encoded protein: CASSLNRGSGANVLTF. The chain has TRBV7-8 and TRBJ2-6; 7 nucleotides line up with TRBD1. The germline CDR1 and CDR2 sequences are SGHVS and FQNEAQ. This CDR3 has 16 residues. The V gene end was trimmed by 2 bases and the J gene end by 0 bases; junction bases not matched to a gene: 1.

This clone appeared a few times. The chain recombines TRBV5-1 with TRBJ2-2, with 9 bases identical to TRBD2. V was clipped by 6 bases and J by 7 bases; unmatched bases: 7. Germline assignment: CDR1 SGHRS and CDR2 YFSETQ. The CDR3 totals 14 residues. The CDR3 DNA is TGCGCCAGCACCACGACAGCGGGGGGCGGGGAGCTGTTTTTT. Protein sequence: CASTTTAGGGELFF.

This sequence joins TRBV19 and TRBJ1-3; D ambiguous. Trimming left V 5 bases short and J 5 bases short, with 16 bases between. CDR3 length: 15 residues. Per the germline V gene, CDR1 is LNHDA and CDR2 is SQIVND (reference sequence). This CDR3 reads CASSPPPANRNTIYF. The CDR3 region has the DNA TGTGCCAGTAGTCCACCCCCAGCGAACAGAAACACCATATATTTT.

This chain connects TRBV7-9 to TRBJ2-1; 7 bases match TRBD1. V lost 4 bases to trimming and J lost 4 bases; unmatched junction nucleotides: 4. CDR3 length: 14 residues. Germline loops: CDR1 SEHNR, CDR2 FQNEAQ (reference sequence). The CDR3, as DNA: TGTGCCAGCAGCTGGGACAGATCTTACAATGAGCAGTTCTTC. As protein: CASSWDRSYNEQFF.

In this sample, this clone turned up a few times. The chain combines TRBV5-1 with TRBJ1-1, with 8 bases fitting TRBD1. Trimming at V came to 0 bases and at J to 1 base, leaving 8 bases not matched to a gene. Germline V gene sequence: CDR1 SGHRS, CDR2 YFSETQ. The CDR3 has 17 residues. The CDR3 nucleotides are TGCGCCAGCAGCTTGGGGACAGGGTGGAGGGGGAACACTGAAGCTTTCTTT. As protein: CASSLGTGWRGNTEAFF.

J is TRBJ1-4 and V is TRBV18; D ambiguous. Per germline, CDR1 KGHSH and CDR2 LQKENI. The length of the CDR3 is 15 residues. V was shortened by 3 bases and J by 4 bases, with 12 bases between the two germline ends. The CDR3 nucleotides are TGTGCCAGCTCACCTACAGCGGACCTTAATGAAAAACTGTTTTTT. Translating it yields CASSPTADLNEKLFF.

The J gene is TRBJ1-2, the V gene TRBV29-1, with unresolved D. The germline V and J ends were trimmed by 2 bases and 4 bases, with 8 bases remaining between them. Germline assignment: CDR1 SQVTM and CDR2 ANQGSEA. This CDR3 spans 12 amino acids. The CDR3 DNA follows: TGCAGCGTTGAAACACCCCTCTATGGCTACACCTTC. Its translation is CSVETPLYGYTF.

This clone was counted a few times. The chain combines TRBV5-4 with TRBJ1-2, with 7 bases fitting TRBD1. The trim removed 4 bases at V and 9 bases at J, leaving 9 bases unmatched. Per the germline V gene, CDR1 is SGHNT and CDR2 is YYREEE (reference sequence). This CDR3 region has 13 residues. CDR3 nucleotides: TGTGCCAGCAGCCGGGACAGTTTAGTTAGCTACACCTTC. It codes for CASSRDSLVSYTF. Drawing the rest from reference TRBV5-4 and TRBJ1-2, the complete variable domain is ETGVTQSPTHLIKTRGQQVTLRCSSQSGHNTVSWYQQALGQGPQFIFQYYREEENGRGNFPPRFSGLQFPNYSSELNVNALELDDSALYLCASSRDSLVSYTFGSGTRLTVV.

This clone has only a few counts. J is TRBJ1-2 and V is TRBV6-5; perhaps TRBD1 as D (5 bases). This CDR3 contains 14 residues. Trimming took off 4 bases at V and 3 bases at J, with 12 bases between the two ends. Looked up from germline, CDR1 is MNHEY and CDR2 is SVGAGI. CDR3 sequence reads: CASSSLGDHYGYTF. CDR3 coding DNA: TGTGCCAGCAGTTCCCTAGGGGATCACTATGGCTACACCTTC.